This TCR beta chain originates from a study of beta chain features in type 1 diabetes. Whole-study context: The samples had more than 95 million sorted cells examined in all. Study outcomes and limitations: TCRB CDR3s from Type 1 diabetes patients were moderately but significantly shorter in all four CD4+ subsets.

V dropped 9 bases and J dropped 3; count of bases not matched to a gene: 11. Germline V gene lookup returns CDR1 LNHDA and CDR2 SQIVND (reference sequence). The CDR3 extends over 16 amino acids. For this clone: Its antigen is unidentified.

Reverse transcribing all isolated RNA meant expressed TCRB transcripts were sequenced. Generated by immunoSEQ multiplex PCR, the TCRdb table keeps only in-frame clones and is missing some. The sample lists more than 150,000 clones; approximately 9.1% were seen once. The clonotype originates from a woman between 25 and 40 years old with type 1 diabetes. This sequence joins TRBV19 and TRBJ1-5, with 10 bases matching TRBD1. Input material: central memory CD4+ T cells from blood. Here the CDR3 reads CASKDRGGVDNQPQHF. The CDR3 DNA reads TGTGCCAGCAAGGACAGGGGGGGTGTGGACAATCAGCCCCAGCATTTT.